These 21 T cell receptor beta chains came from one sample sequenced in a study of chemoradiotherapy in HPV16-positive cancers. Some clones are missing from TCRdb's copy, which holds only in-frame ones; the method was immunoSEQ multiplex PCR. This repertoire shows roughly 11,000 clones, 60% to 85% found once; its top ten account for roughly 7%. The sample was taken from a patient who underwent chemoradiotherapy. The receptors were sampled from a human donor with HPV-associated anogenital cancer.

The chain links TRBV7-2 to TRBJ2-7; TRBD1 aligns across 10 bases. The CDR3 contains 16 residues. V trimming: 5 bases; J trimming: 2 bases; junction bases outside the gene matches: 9. The V gene's germline CDR1 is SGHTA and CDR2 FQGNSA. The CDR3 here is CASSTRPGQGTYEQYF. The CDR3 nucleotides read TGTGCCAGCAGCACCAGGCCGGGACAGGGGACCTACGAGCAGTACTTC.

This clone has more than one count but fewer than ten. The rearrangement uses TRBV2 and TRBJ1-5; D gene uncertain. V lost 7 bases to trimming and J lost 3 bases, with 7 bases between them. CDR1 and CDR2 from the germline V gene are SNHLY and FYNNEI. This CDR3 comprises 12 residues. DNA for the CDR3: TGTGCCAGCACAGGACCCAATCAGCCCCAGCATTTT. Protein product: CASTGPNQPQHF.

The rearrangement uses TRBV2 and TRBJ1-1; D ambiguous. CDR3 length: 14 residues. CDR1 and CDR2 (germline): SNHLY, FYNNEI. The V gene lost 6 bases and the J gene lost 4 bases, with 15 bases spanning the gap. The CDR3, as DNA: TGTGCCAGCAGGCCGGTCAAAGCGGGCACTGAAGCTTTCTTT. It is translated as CASRPVKAGTEAFF.

The chain links TRBV19 to TRBJ2-5; D gene unclear. The V and J ends lost 3 bases and 0 bases respectively, with 14 bases between them. The CDR3 length is 16 residues. Looked up from germline, CDR1 is LNHDA and CDR2 is SQIVND (reference sequence). The CDR3 nucleotides are TGTGCCAGTAGTATCATGCACAGCCCGTACCAAGAGACCCAGTACTTC. Protein product: CASSIMHSPYQETQYF. Full variable domain (remainder filled in from reference TRBV19 and TRBJ2-5): DGGITQSPKYLFRKEGQNVTLSCEQNLNHDAMYWYRQDPGQGLRLIYYSQIVNDFQKGDIAEGYSVSREKKESFPLTVTSAQKNPTAFYLCASSIMHSPYQETQYFGPGTRLLVL.

This rearrangement joins TRBV30 to TRBJ2-3; TRBD1 aligns across 10 bases. The CDR3 is 14 amino acids. After removal of 2 bases from V and 7 bases from J, the junction contained 6 bases not matched to a gene. Germline CDR1 is GTSNPN and CDR2 is SVGIG (reference sequence). CDR3 region: CAWSRQGAVNTQYF. CDR3 in DNA: TGTGCCTGGAGTCGACAGGGGGCTGTAAATACGCAGTATTTT.

This clone was seen only a few times. J is TRBJ2-3 and V is TRBV19; a weak D match, TRBD2 (5 bases). Germline V lookup: CDR1 LNHDA, CDR2 SQIVND (reference sequence). The ends were cut back, 10 bases at V and 2 bases at J, with 25 bases in the middle. There are 17 residues in the CDR3. The chain's CDR3 is CATTPILLAAVTDTQYF. The DNA for the CDR3 is TGTGCCACCACCCCGATCCTCCTAGCTGCAGTCACAGATACGCAGTATTTT.

The CDR3 is CASSLRTSGRPTFYEQYF. The CDR3 DNA reads TGCGCCAGCAGCTTGCGGACTAGCGGGAGGCCTACTTTCTACGAGCAGTACTTC. The V and J genes are TRBV5-1 and TRBJ2-7; 14 bases line up with TRBD2. J lost 3 bases, V lost 1 base, and 9 bases had no gene match. Germline lookup yields CDR1 SGHRS and CDR2 YFSETQ. The CDR3 spans 18 residues.

V usage is TRBV18 and J usage is TRBJ1-4; TRBD1 agrees at 7 bases. After removal of 1 base from V and 8 bases from J, the junction contained 4 bases not matched to a gene. The germline CDR1 and CDR2 sequences are KGHSH and LQKENI. CDR3 length equals 14 residues. The CDR3 here is CASSPQGGREKLFF. The CDR3, as DNA: TGTGCCAGCTCACCACAAGGGGGCCGGGAAAAACTGTTTTTT.

The chain couples TRBV15 to TRBJ1-1; a weak D match, TRBD1 (5 bases). The germline V gene encodes CDR1 LNHNV and CDR2 YYDKDF (reference sequence). Deletions cut 0 bases from V and 5 bases from J, with 10 bases between. This CDR3 contains 14 residues. CDR3 sequence reads: CATSRDIQGTEAFF. DNA of the CDR3: TGTGCCACCAGCAGAGATATTCAGGGTACTGAAGCTTTCTTT.

This clone was seen just once. V and J are TRBV28 and TRBJ2-2; D is unresolved. This CDR3 region has 16 residues. Deletions cut 5 bases from V and 2 bases from J, with 15 bases between. Germline values: CDR1 MDHEN, CDR2 SYDVKM. The CDR3 region has the DNA TGTGCCAGCAGTAGTCCCTCCCTAGGAAACACCGGGGAGCTGTTTTTT. It translates to CASSSPSLGNTGELFF.

The chain employs TRBV6-1 and TRBJ2-7; TRBD2 might be the D (5 bases). V lost 5 bases to trimming and J lost 7 bases, with 12 bases between them. The germline V gene has CDR1 MNHNS and CDR2 SASEGT. The CDR3 sequence is 12 residues long. The CDR3 sequence is CASSPGLGEQYF. The CDR3 nucleotides are TGTGCCAGCAGTCCCGGACTGGGGGAGCAGTACTTC.

The chain is built from TRBV15 and TRBJ2-2; 12 bases are a match to TRBD2. Germline V gene lookup returns CDR1 LNHNV and CDR2 YYDKDF (reference sequence). The CDR3 runs to 15 residues. The V and J ends lost 3 bases and 6 bases, in that order; junction bases with no gene match: 2. CDR3 in DNA: TGTGCCACCAGCAGGACTAGCGGGAGCCCCGGGGAGCTGTTTTTT. Its protein product is CATSRTSGSPGELFF. Combining the CDR3 with reference TRBV15 and TRBJ2-2 gives the whole variable domain DAMVIQNPRYQVTQFGKPVTLSCSQTLNHNVMYWYQQKSSQAPKLLFHYYDKDFNNEADTPDNFQSRRPNTSFCFLDIRSPGLGDTAMYLCATSRTSGSPGELFFGEGSRLTVL.

In its sample, this clone is medium-sized (0.01 to 0.1%). The chain recombines TRBV15 with TRBJ2-2; D remains unclear. Germline V gene lookup returns CDR1 LNHNV and CDR2 YYDKDF (reference sequence). V lost 1 base to trimming and J lost 1 base, with 4 bases between them. This CDR3 is 14 amino acids long. The CDR3 loop is CATSRVVNTGELFF. The CDR3 DNA sequence: TGTGCCACCAGCAGAGTAGTGAACACCGGGGAGCTGTTTTTT.

The CDR3 loop is CASSGRDRGASNYGYTF. The CDR3 region has the DNA TGTGCCAGCAGCGGACGGGACAGGGGCGCTTCTAACTATGGCTACACCTTC. The rearrangement links TRBV4-2 to TRBJ1-2; TRBD1 matches 10 bases. Trimming took 5 bases from V and 0 from J; bases not matched to a gene: 9. The germline CDR1 and CDR2 sequences are LGHNA and YNFKEQ. This CDR3 contains 17 residues.

The chain combines TRBV6-5 with TRBJ1-5; D gene uncertain. V lost 0 bases, J lost 7 bases, and 7 bases lay in between. CDR3 length: 13 amino acids. The germline gives CDR1 MNHEY, CDR2 SVGAGI. CDR3 DNA: TGTGCCAGCAGTTACTCGTTCAGCCAGCCCCAGCATTTT. It codes for CASSYSFSQPQHF.

This chain uses TRBV4-1 with TRBJ1-4; 7 bases are shared with TRBD1. The CDR3 has 15 residues. Germline V gene lookup returns CDR1 MGHRA and CDR2 YSYEKL. The V gene end was trimmed by 4 bases and the J gene end by 3 bases; junction bases not matched to a gene: 5. CDR3 residues: CASSPGQGANEKLFF. CDR3 bases: TGCGCCAGCAGCCCCGGGCAGGGGGCTAATGAAAAACTGTTTTTT.

The gene calls are TRBV9 and TRBJ2-1; D call uncertain. The CDR3 totals 15 residues. Germline V gene data show CDR1 as SGDLS and CDR2 as YYNGEE. Trimming stripped 1 base from V and 0 bases from J, with 8 bases between. In nucleotides, the CDR3 is TGTGCCAGCAGCGTATTGGCGGACTCCTACAATGAGCAGTTCTTC. Amino acids: CASSVLADSYNEQFF.

The V gene is TRBV5-1, the J gene TRBJ2-5, with 9 bases that match TRBD2. There are 16 residues in the CDR3. The junction had 7 bases not matched to a gene; V was cut back by 3 bases and J by 1 base. The germline V gene encodes CDR1 SGHRS and CDR2 YFSETQ. The CDR3 DNA reads as TGCGCCAGCAGCTCCTCTAGCGGGACCCGCCAAGAGACCCAGTACTTC. Its translation is CASSSSSGTRQETQYF.

This chain uses TRBV20-1 with TRBJ2-3; no definite D call. The V end was cut by 3 bases, the J end by 6 bases, with 4 bases between. In germline, CDR1 is DFQATT, CDR2 SNEGSKA (reference sequence). The CDR3 covers 10 residues. CDR3 loop: CSASGDTQYF. CDR3 sequence (DNA): TGCAGTGCTAGTGGGGATACGCAGTATTTT.

This sequence joins TRBV2 and TRBJ2-5, with D hard to call. The germline gives CDR1 SNHLY, CDR2 FYNNEI. The V gene lost 8 bases and the J gene lost 3 bases, with 7 bases spanning the gap. This CDR3 has 11 amino acids. CDR3: CASAVKETQYF. The CDR3 bases are TGTGCCAGCGCCGTAAAAGAGACCCAGTACTTC.

This clone was observed a few times. The chain employs TRBV4-3 and TRBJ1-2, with 7 bases that match TRBD1. The V segment lost 0 bases and the J segment 3 bases; nucleotides outside the gene matches: 4. Germline V gene lookup returns CDR1 LGHNA and CDR2 YSLEER. The CDR3 contains 15 residues. The CDR3 sequence: CASSQEEGAHYGYTF. CDR3 nucleotide sequence: TGCGCCAGCAGCCAAGAGGAGGGGGCTCACTATGGCTACACCTTC.